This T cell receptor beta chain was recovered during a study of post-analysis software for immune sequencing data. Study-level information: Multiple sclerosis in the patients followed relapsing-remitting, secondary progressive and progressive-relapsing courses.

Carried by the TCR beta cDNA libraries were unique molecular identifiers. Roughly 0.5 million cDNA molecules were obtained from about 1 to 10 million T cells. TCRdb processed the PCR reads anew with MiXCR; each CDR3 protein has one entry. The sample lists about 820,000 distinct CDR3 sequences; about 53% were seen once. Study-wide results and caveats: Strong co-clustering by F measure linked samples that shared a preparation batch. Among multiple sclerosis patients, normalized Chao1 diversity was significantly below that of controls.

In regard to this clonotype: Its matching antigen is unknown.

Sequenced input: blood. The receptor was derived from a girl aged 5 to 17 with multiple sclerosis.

CDR3 in amino acids: CASSFRQAFSSGANVLTF. CDR3 in DNA: TGCGCCAGCAGCTTCAGGCAGGCCTTCTCGAGTGGGGCCAACGTCCTGACTTTC. This rearrangement joins TRBV5-1 to TRBJ2-6; no definite D call. The germline gives CDR1 SGHRS, CDR2 YFSETQ. The V gene lost 2 bases and the J gene lost 3 bases, with 18 bases spanning the gap. The CDR3 is made up of 18 amino acids.